The 9 T cell receptor beta chains in this list originate from one sample, sequenced in a study of early T cells in non-severe SARS-CoV-2 infection (dated by TCRdb to the early 2020s). Library method: 5' RACE. Reads for this sample came from a NextSeq 500. TCRdb reprocessing: public reads trimmed at Q25 with fastp, clones called with MiXCR, in-frame beta chains kept. Entries that share a CDR3 protein sequence are merged under the most common genes and DNA. The sample records about 70,000 distinct CDR3 sequences, 14% of which are singletons. Roughly 4.3% of the sample is taken by the ten largest. Specimen: whole blood, collected at baseline. All receptors derive from an adult who was a healthcare worker with PCR-confirmed SARS-CoV-2 infection or an uninfected control (not recorded which).

CDR3 coding DNA: TGCAGCGTTGAGTCTGCGGTGAGGGGATTGGAGAACACTGAAGCTTTCTTT. Protein sequence: CSVESAVRGLENTEAFF. The chain recombines TRBV29-1 with TRBJ1-1; D is perhaps TRBD1 (5 bases). Trimming removed 3 bases from V and 1 base from J, with 21 bases in between. The CDR3 has 17 residues. Germline CDR1 is SQVTM and CDR2 is ANQGSEA. Using reference TRBV29-1 and TRBJ1-1 for the parts outside the CDR3, the full variable domain is SAVISQKPSRDICQRGTSLTIQCQVDSQVTMMFWYRQQPGQSLTLIATANQGSEATYESGFVIDKFPISRPNLTFSTLTVSNMSPEDSSIYLCSVESAVRGLENTEAFFGQGTRLTVV.

This clonotype has a count of ten or more. The genes are TRBV6-5 and TRBJ1-2, with 11 nucleotides matching TRBD1. With 6 bases clipped from V and 4 bases from J, the junction kept 4 bases outside the gene matches. Looked up from germline, CDR1 is MNHEY and CDR2 is SVGAGI. The CDR3 totals 14 residues. CDR3 in amino acids: CASSSGTGGYGYTF. The CDR3 nucleotides are TGTGCCAGCAGCTCCGGGACAGGGGGCTATGGCTACACCTTC.

This clonotype has a count of ten or more. The chain carries TRBV24-1 and TRBJ2-5; D is tentatively TRBD1 or TRBD2 (6 bases each). CDR1 is KGHDR, CDR2 SFDVKD, per germline. The CDR3 is 15 amino acids. V dropped 5 bases and J dropped 5 bases, with 17 bases sitting between them. CDR3 residues: CATSGPVGGGETQYF. The CDR3 nucleotides are TGTGCCACCAGTGGCCCCGTGGGGGGCGGGGAGACCCAGTACTTC.

This chain connects TRBV14 to TRBJ1-1, with TRBD1 as a possible D gene (5 bases). Per the germline V gene, CDR1 is SGHDN and CDR2 is FVKESK. The CDR3 is made up of 14 amino acids. The V and J ends lost 4 bases and 0 bases respectively, with 9 bases between them. The CDR3 region has the DNA TGTGCCAGCAGCCGCTGGGACCTGAACACTGAAGCTTTCTTT. Translation gives CASSRWDLNTEAFF.

The V call is TRBV7-3, the J call TRBJ2-1, with TRBD2 matching 9 bases. J lost 8 bases, V lost 5 bases, and 7 bases had no gene match. Per the germline V gene, CDR1 is SGHTA and CDR2 is FQGTGA. CDR3 length equals 14 residues. The CDR3 coding sequence is TGTGCCAGCAGCCAGGGACTAGCAGGCGATGAGCAGTTCTTC. It is translated as CASSQGLAGDEQFF.

This chain links TRBV5-1 with TRBJ1-4; the D gene is possibly TRBD1 (6 bases). The CDR3 runs to 15 residues. V lost 0 bases to trimming and J lost 8 bases, with 14 bases between them. Germline values: CDR1 SGHRS, CDR2 YFSETQ. CDR3 coding DNA: TGCGCCAGCAGCTTGGACCCGGGACAATGGGAAAAACTGTTTTTT. Translated: CASSLDPGQWEKLFF.

The chain carries TRBV13 and TRBJ2-4; 7 nucleotides match TRBD1. This CDR3 is built from 20 residues. With V trimmed by 4 bases and J by 1 base, 19 bases remained unmatched. Per the germline V gene, CDR1 is PRHDT and CDR2 is FYEKMQ (reference sequence). CDR3 loop: CASSSHLAGSSGGAKNIQYF. The CDR3, as DNA: TGTGCCAGCAGCTCACACTTAGCCGGATCTTCAGGGGGTGCCAAAAACATTCAGTACTTC.

The chain combines TRBV12-3 or TRBV12-4 with TRBJ2-7, with D uncertain. The CDR3 covers 13 residues. With 1 base removed from V and 4 bases from J, the gap between germline ends came to 8 bases. Here the CDR3 reads CASSLGPAYEQYF. The CDR3 DNA reads as TGTGCCAGCAGTTTAGGCCCAGCATACGAGCAGTACTTC.

This clonotype was picked up many times. In nucleotides, the CDR3 is TGTGCCAGCAGCCCACCCTCGCTCGAACAGGGGAACACTGAAGCTTTCTTT. Translation: CASSPPSLEQGNTEAFF. The J gene is TRBJ1-1, the V gene TRBV28; TRBD1 might be the D (6 bases). V gave up 6 bases and J gave up 1 base, with 21 bases separating them. The CDR3 runs to 17 residues. Germline CDR1 and CDR2: MDHEN and SYDVKM.